This TCR beta chain was identified in a study of control samples from healthy donors and cancer patients. This table comes from immunoSEQ multiplex PCR, and its TCRdb copy is limited to in-frame clones, with some not included. Seen here are under 200,000 clones, about 94% observed once, and the top ten hold over 4%. The germline CDR1 and CDR2 sequences are SGHTA and FQGNSA. V lost 2 bases, J lost 2 bases, and 12 bases lay in between. This CDR3 is built from 15 residues. The chain carries TRBV7-2 and TRBJ1-2; D is unclear. This receptor was obtained from an older woman in good health. What was sequenced was blood. DNA of the CDR3: TGTGCCAGCAGCTTAATGGAGATACCGAACTATGGCTACACCTTC. As protein: CASSLMEIPNYGYTF.